A selection of T cell receptor beta chains follows, all from one sample in a study of cytomegalovirus exposure and HLA in healthy donors. Sequenced by immunoSEQ multiplex PCR; TCRdb stores in-frame clones only, minus some. The sample shows 150,000 or so clones, almost 85% of them seen only once. The specimen sequenced was PBMCs. These receptors were taken from a boy between 2 and 10 years old in good health and CMV-seronegative. The CDR3 runs from the conserved cysteine through the conserved F or W. Fields, in order: V gene, J gene, D gene, clone size, CDR3 protein, CDR3 DNA. A D gene is named only where the DNA matches it firmly. Part of the rows lack a size; the others show once, few, many or a class for expanded clones.

>TRBV7-9|TRBJ2-1|TRBD1|NA
CASSGKDRVYNEQFF
TGTGCCAGCAGCGGGAAGGACAGGGTGTACAATGAGCAGTTCTTC
>TRBV5-4|TRBJ1-1|NA|few
CASSLVGVSLPGLNTEAFF
TGTGCCAGCAGCTTGGTTGGGGTATCCCTCCCAGGGCTGAACACTGAAGCTTTCTTT
>TRBV7-6|TRBJ2-3|NA|few
CASSSVDTQYF
TGTGCCAGCAGCTCGGTAGATACGCAGTATTTT
>TRBV5-1|TRBJ2-7|NA|NA
CASSLGGTANYEQYF
TGCGCCAGCAGCTTGGGAGGGACTGCGAACTACGAGCAGTACTTC
>TRBV2|TRBJ2-4|NA|NA
CASRLEGIQYF
TGTGCCAGCAGACTTGAGGGCATTCAGTACTTC
>TRBV28|TRBJ1-1|NA|NA
CASSFSGMNTEAFF
TGTGCCAGCAGTTTTTCGGGGATGAACACTGAAGCTTTCTTT
>TRBV30|TRBJ2-7|NA|NA
CAWSHPPSASYEQYF
TGTGCCTGGAGCCATCCCCCTAGCGCATCCTACGAGCAGTACTTC
>TRBV27|TRBJ2-7|NA|NA
CASSLSTGYEQYF
TGTGCCAGCAGTTTATCGACAGGCTACGAGCAGTACTTC
>TRBV4-2|TRBJ2-7|TRBD2|NA
CASSQADSSGRYEQYF
TGTGCCAGCAGCCAAGCAGATAGTAGCGGGAGATACGAGCAGTACTTC
>TRBV19|TRBJ2-1|TRBD2|NA
CASSMGLAGVSSYNEQFF
TGTGCCAGTAGTATGGGACTAGCGGGAGTCAGCTCCTACAATGAGCAGTTCTTC
>TRBV11-2|TRBJ2-1|TRBD2|NA
CASMTSGPYNEQFF
TGTGCCAGCATGACTAGCGGGCCCTACAATGAGCAGTTCTTC
>TRBV9|TRBJ2-2|NA|NA
CASSVATLVGELFF
TGTGCCAGCAGCGTAGCTACGCTAGTCGGGGAGCTGTTTTTT
>TRBV2|TRBJ2-5|TRBD2|NA
CASSESSGSGETQYF
TGTGCCAGCAGTGAATCTAGCGGGAGCGGAGAGACCCAGTACTTC
>TRBV6-1|TRBJ1-3|NA|once
CASSETQGLRNTIYF
TGTGCCAGCAGTGAGACACAGGGATTACGAAACACCATATATTTT
>TRBV6-5|TRBJ2-5|TRBD2|NA
CASTAGGETQYF
TGTGCCAGCACGGCGGGAGGGGAGACCCAGTACTTC
>TRBV13|TRBJ2-1|TRBD2|NA
CASSSGLAGSNEQFF
TGTGCCAGCAGCTCCGGACTAGCGGGATCTAATGAGCAGTTCTTC
>TRBV10-2|TRBJ2-3|TRBD2|NA
CASRTSGSTDTQYF
TGCGCCAGCAGGACTAGCGGGAGCACAGATACGCAGTATTTT